What follows is one T cell receptor beta chain and its context. Its matching antigen is unknown. The sample belongs to a study of Ad26.COV2.S vaccination and SARS-CoV-2 variants. Study context: This donor came from the COV1001 trial of Ad26.COV2.S. In the study, Ad26.COV2.S was injected intramuscularly once, or twice 56 days apart. General study findings and limits: CD8+ and CD4+ T cells specific for spike reportedly responded with substantial breadth after vaccination.

Measured with immunoSEQ multiplex PCR; TCRdb has only the in-frame clones, and not every one. The sample holds about 380,000 clones, 83% seen once. This sample's treatment: around 19 received Ad26.COV2.S at low or high dose, single or two shots; several received placebo; per-sample allocation not given. The study sampled participants on day 63 after the first vaccine or placebo injection. In Boston, an adult donor aged 18-55 years took part. V was clipped by 6 bases and J by 5 bases, with 14 bases between them. The germline gives CDR1 WNHNN, CDR2 SYGVQD (reference sequence). This CDR3 has 14 amino acids.

The sequence was obtained from a person between 18 and 65 years old who received the Ad26.COV2.S COVID-19 vaccine or a placebo. The material sequenced was peripheral blood, taken in a trial of Ad26.COV2.S vaccine versus placebo. The chain carries TRBV10-1 and TRBJ2-4, with D perhaps matching TRBD1 (5 bases). In DNA form, the CDR3 reads TGCGCCAGCAGCTCCACAGGTGGGGAAAACATTCAGTACTTC. Its translation is CASSSTGGENIQYF.